This T cell receptor beta chain was profiled in a study of T cell repertoires in cytomegalovirus infection. Study at large: An indication of both CMV infection and matching HLA type came from public TCR beta signatures. Broader study findings: Dominating the ex vivo response were HLA-C-restricted CMV-specific TCR beta clonotypes. Pooled public TCR beta family frequency picked out CMV carriers with the relevant HLA.

The germline V gene has CDR1 DFQATT and CDR2 SNEGSKA (reference sequence). This CDR3 region has 15 residues. V shed 3 bases and J shed 9 bases, with 21 bases lying between them. TCRdb reprocessed the reads via MiXCR and lists one record per CDR3 protein. The sample records about 260,000 distinct CDR3 sequences, roughly 13% being singletons. Note on this clonotype: Antigen: not known.

The chain joins TRBV20-1 to TRBJ2-1; unclear D gene. The sample was PBMCs. The TCR was taken from a human donor in good health (CMV status not recorded). Some clones in this sample may be carry-over from other donors' samples. Written as DNA, the CDR3 is TGCAGTGCTAGTAGGTTCGCCGACGATACAAGTGAGCAGTTCTTC. This encodes CSASRFADDTSEQFF.